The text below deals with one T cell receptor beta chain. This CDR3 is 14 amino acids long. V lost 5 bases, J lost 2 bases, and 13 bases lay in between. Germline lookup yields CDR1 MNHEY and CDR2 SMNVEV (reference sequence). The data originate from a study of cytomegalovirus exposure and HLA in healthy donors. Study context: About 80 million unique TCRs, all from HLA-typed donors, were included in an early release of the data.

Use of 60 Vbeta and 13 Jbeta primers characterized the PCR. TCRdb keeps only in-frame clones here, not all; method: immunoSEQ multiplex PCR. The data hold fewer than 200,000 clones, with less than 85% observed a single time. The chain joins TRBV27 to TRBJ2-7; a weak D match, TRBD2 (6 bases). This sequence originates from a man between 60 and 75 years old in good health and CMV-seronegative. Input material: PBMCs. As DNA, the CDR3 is TGTGCCAGCAGTAGGGGAGGCCCCCCCTACGAGCAGTACTTC. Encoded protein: CASSRGGPPYEQYF.